This TCR beta chain came from a study of blood T cell repertoires in COVID-19. Study details: There were acute and convalescent COVID-19 samples, and they came from the United States, Italy and Spain. T cells, B-cell-depleted T cells, or PBMCs provided the cDNA or gDNA that served as material.

This CDR3 has 14 residues. The ends were cut back, 6 bases at V and 5 bases at J, with 11 bases in the middle. The germline V gene encodes CDR1 ENHRY and CDR2 SYGVKD. Authors' methods: Amplification from reference gene primers served as the basis for estimated nucleated cell counts. Clones were sequenced by immunoSEQ multiplex PCR, and TCRdb holds only the in-frame ones, with some missing. V and J calls and clone size follow that table, whereas D and trimming were derived from the DNA. The table lists 100,000 to 150,000 clones, less than 85% of them singletons, with approximately 18% in the top ten. This TCR was recovered from a woman aged 80 or older with acute or convalescent COVID-19. The sample consisted of peripheral blood. The chain is built from TRBV10-3 and TRBJ1-6; a possible D gene is TRBD1 (5 bases). The CDR3 DNA is TGTGCCATCAGGCGGGGAGGGGATAATTCACCCCTCCACTTT. It encodes CAIRRGGDNSPLHF.